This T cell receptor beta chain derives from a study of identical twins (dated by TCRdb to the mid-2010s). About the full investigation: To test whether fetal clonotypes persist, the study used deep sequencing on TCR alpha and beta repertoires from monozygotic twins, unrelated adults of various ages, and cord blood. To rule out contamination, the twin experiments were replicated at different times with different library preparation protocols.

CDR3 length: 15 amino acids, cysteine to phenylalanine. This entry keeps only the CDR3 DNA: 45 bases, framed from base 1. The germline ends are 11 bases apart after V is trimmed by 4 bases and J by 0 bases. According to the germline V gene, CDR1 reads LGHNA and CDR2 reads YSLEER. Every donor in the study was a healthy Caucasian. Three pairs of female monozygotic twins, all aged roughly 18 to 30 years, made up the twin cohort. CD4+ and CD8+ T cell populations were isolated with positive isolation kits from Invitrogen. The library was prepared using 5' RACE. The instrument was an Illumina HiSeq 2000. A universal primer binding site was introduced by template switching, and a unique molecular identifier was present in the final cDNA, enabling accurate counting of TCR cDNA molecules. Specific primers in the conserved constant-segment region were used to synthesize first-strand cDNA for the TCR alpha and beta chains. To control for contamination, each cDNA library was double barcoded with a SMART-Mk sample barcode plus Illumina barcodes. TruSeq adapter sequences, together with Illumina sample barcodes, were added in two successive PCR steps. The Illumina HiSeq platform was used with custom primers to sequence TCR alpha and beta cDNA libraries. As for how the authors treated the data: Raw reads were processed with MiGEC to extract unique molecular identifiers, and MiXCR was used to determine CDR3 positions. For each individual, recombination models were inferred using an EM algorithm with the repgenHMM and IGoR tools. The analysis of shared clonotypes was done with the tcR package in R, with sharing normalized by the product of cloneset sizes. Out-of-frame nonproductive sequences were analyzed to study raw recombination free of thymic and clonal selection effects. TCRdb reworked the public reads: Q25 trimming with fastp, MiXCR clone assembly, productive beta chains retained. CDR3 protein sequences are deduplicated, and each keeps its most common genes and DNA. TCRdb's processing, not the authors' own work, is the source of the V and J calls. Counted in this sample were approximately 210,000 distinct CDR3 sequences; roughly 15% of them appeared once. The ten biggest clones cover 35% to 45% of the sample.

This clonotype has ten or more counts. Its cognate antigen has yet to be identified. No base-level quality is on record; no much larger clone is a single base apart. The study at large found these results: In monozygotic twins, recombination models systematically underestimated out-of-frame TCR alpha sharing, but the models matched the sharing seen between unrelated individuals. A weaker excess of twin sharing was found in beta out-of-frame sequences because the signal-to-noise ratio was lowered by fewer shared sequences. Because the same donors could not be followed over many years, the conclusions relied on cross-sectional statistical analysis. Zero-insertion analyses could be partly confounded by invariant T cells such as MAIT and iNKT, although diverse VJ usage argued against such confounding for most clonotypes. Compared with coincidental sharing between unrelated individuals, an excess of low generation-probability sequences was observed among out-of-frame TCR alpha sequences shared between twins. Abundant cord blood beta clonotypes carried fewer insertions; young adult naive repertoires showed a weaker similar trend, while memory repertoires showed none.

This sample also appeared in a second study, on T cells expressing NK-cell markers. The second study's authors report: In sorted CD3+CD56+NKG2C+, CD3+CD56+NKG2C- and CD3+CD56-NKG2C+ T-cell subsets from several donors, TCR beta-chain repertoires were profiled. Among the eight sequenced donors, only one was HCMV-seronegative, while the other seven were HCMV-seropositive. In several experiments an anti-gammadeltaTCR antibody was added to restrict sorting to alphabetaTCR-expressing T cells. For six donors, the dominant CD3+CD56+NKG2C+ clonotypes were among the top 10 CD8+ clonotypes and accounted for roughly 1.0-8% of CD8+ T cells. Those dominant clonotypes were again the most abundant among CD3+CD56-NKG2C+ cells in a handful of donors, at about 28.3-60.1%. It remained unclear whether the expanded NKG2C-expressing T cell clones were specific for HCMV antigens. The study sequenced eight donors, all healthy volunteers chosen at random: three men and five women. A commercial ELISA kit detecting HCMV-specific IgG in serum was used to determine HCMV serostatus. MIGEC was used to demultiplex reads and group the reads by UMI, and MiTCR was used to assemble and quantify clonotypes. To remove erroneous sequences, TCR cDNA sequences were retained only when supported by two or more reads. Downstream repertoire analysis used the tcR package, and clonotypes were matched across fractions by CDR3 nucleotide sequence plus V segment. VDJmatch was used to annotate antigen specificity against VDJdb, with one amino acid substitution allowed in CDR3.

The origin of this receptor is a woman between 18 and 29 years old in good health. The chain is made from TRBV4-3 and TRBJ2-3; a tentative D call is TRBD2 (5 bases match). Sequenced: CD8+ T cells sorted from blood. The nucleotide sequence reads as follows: TGCGCCAGCAGCCCCCTGGCGGGCAGCACAGATACGCAGTATTTT. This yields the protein CASSPLAGSTDTQYF.